The 6 T cell receptor beta chains below all came from one sample that was sequenced in a study of neoadjuvant nivolumab and ipilimumab in lung cancer. Clones were read by immunoSEQ multiplex PCR, and TCRdb kept only the in-frame ones, dropping some. This sample has approximately 31,000 clones; 90% occur once, and the top ten carry roughly 4.5%. The sample here was peripheral blood, taken after neoadjuvant nivolumab, alone or with ipilimumab, at or shortly before surgery. The receptors originated from an adult with non-small cell lung cancer.

The chain links TRBV7-8 to TRBJ2-2; the D is unclear. The CDR3 has 17 amino acids. Germline CDR1 and CDR2: SGHVS and FQNEAQ. The germline V and J ends were trimmed by 0 bases and 3 bases, with 14 bases remaining between them. CDR3 protein: CASSLALGTTHTGELFF. The CDR3 nucleotides read TGTGCCAGCAGCTTAGCGCTTGGAACAACCCACACCGGGGAGCTGTTTTTT.

This rearrangement joins TRBV7-2 to TRBJ1-2, with 9 bases lining up with TRBD1. Per the germline V gene, CDR1 is SGHTA and CDR2 is FQGNSA. V gave up 6 bases and J gave up 6 bases; unmatched junction bases: 8. The CDR3 runs to 14 residues. The CDR3 nucleotides are TGTGCCAGCAGACGAGAACAGGGGGCAGATGGCTACACCTTC. Encoded protein: CASRREQGADGYTF.

This chain links TRBV5-1 with TRBJ2-3; D possibly corresponds to TRBD1 (5 bases). This CDR3 is built from 14 residues. The germline V and J ends were trimmed by 1 base and 6 bases, with 12 bases remaining between them. From germline, CDR1 is SGHRS and CDR2 YFSETQ. CDR3 residues: CASSLKSAGDTQYF. The DNA for the CDR3 is TGCGCCAGCAGCTTGAAAAGCGCAGGGGATACGCAGTATTTT.

This chain links TRBV5-1 with TRBJ1-1, with D possibly TRBD1 on 5 matching bases. Germline V gives CDR1 SGHRS, CDR2 YFSETQ. This CDR3 contains 12 residues. The V end was cut by 4 bases, the J end by 6 bases, with 10 bases between. The CDR3 DNA is TGCGCCAGCAGCCTCCGGGGGGCTGAAGCTTTCTTT. Translation: CASSLRGAEAFF.

The chain recombines TRBV5-1 with TRBJ1-1; 7 nucleotides line up with TRBD1. Germline V gives CDR1 SGHRS, CDR2 YFSETQ. CDR3 length equals 16 residues. Germline trimming cut 4 bases from V and 0 bases from J; bases unmatched to any gene: 9. CDR3 in amino acids: CASSLGDRFMNTEAFF. CDR3 DNA: TGCGCCAGCAGCCTCGGGGACAGATTCATGAACACTGAAGCTTTCTTT.

The chain combines TRBV10-3 with TRBJ2-3; TRBD2 might be the D (6 bases). The CDR3 sequence is 16 residues long. Trimming left V 4 bases short and J 3 bases short, with 17 bases between. Germline lookup yields CDR1 ENHRY and CDR2 SYGVKD. CDR3 coding DNA: TGTGCCATCAGTGCGCTACCCGGGACTGCTACAGATACGCAGTATTTT. Its protein product is CAISALPGTATDTQYF.